The 23 T cell receptor beta chains given below trace back to one sample, sequenced in a study of blood T cell repertoires in COVID-19 (dated by TCRdb to 2020 to 2022). The method was the immunoSEQ multiplex PCR assay. TCRdb retrieved this table from immuneACCESS and kept in-frame rearrangements only. Not all clones are present; in checked studies, unresolved V genes account for under half, and no reason is known for the remainder. The sample yields 75,000 to 95,000 clones; around two thirds were counted once. The ten largest make up just under 4% of the sample. Sequenced material: peripheral blood. The receptor set was obtained from a man aged 70 or older with COVID-19, enrolled during active disease.

The rearrangement links TRBV7-3 to TRBJ1-1; D remains ambiguous. Germline CDR1 SGHTA, CDR2 FQGTGA. CDR3 length: 13 residues. The V and J ends lost 3 bases and 0 bases respectively, with 5 bases between them. CDR3 loop: CASSFSMNTEAFF. The CDR3 DNA is TGTGCCAGCAGCTTTAGTATGAACACTGAAGCTTTCTTT.

The rearrangement uses TRBV6-2 or TRBV6-3 and TRBJ2-1, with 10 bases identical to TRBD1. V lost 4 bases, J lost 4 bases, and 4 bases stayed unmatched. Germline V lookup: CDR1 MNHEY, CDR2 SVGEGT. This CDR3 region has 15 residues. The CDR3: CASSLMGQGYNEQFF. In DNA, the CDR3 is TGTGCCAGCAGTTTAATGGGACAGGGGTACAATGAGCAGTTCTTC.

The chain carries TRBV19 and TRBJ1-1; 10 bases line up with TRBD1. The CDR3 is 15 residues long. Germline V gene lookup returns CDR1 LNHDA and CDR2 SQIVND (reference sequence). V lost 5 bases and J lost 4; bases outside the gene matches: 7. The CDR3 here is CASSPRQGAITEAFF. CDR3 bases: TGTGCCAGTAGTCCGAGACAGGGGGCGATCACTGAAGCTTTCTTT. The entire variable domain, with the rest obtained from reference TRBV19 and TRBJ1-1, is as follows: DGGITQSPKYLFRKEGQNVTLSCEQNLNHDAMYWYRQDPGQGLRLIYYSQIVNDFQKGDIAEGYSVSREKKESFPLTVTSAQKNPTAFYLCASSPRQGAITEAFFGQGTRLTVV.

V gene TRBV28 combines with J gene TRBJ2-1; TRBD2 matches at 12 bases. V lost 1 base to trimming and J lost 0 bases; unmatched junction nucleotides: 1. Germline values: CDR1 MDHEN, CDR2 SYDVKM. This CDR3 contains 17 residues. As DNA, the CDR3 is TGTGCCAGCAGTTTATCTAGCGGGAGGGCCTCCTACAATGAGCAGTTCTTC. Protein product: CASSLSSGRASYNEQFF.

The rearrangement uses TRBV7-6 and TRBJ1-1; 8 nucleotides match TRBD1. Germline CDR1 is SGHVS and CDR2 is FNYEAQ. Losses at the gene ends were 5 bases for V and 0 bases for J; bases not matched to a gene: 8. CDR3 size: 16 residues. CDR3 protein: CASSPRDRFMNTEAFF. The CDR3 nucleotides are TGTGCCAGCAGCCCCCGGGACAGGTTCATGAACACTGAAGCTTTCTTT.

The V call is TRBV7-2, the J call TRBJ1-1, with D perhaps matching TRBD1 (5 bases). Trimming removed 2 bases from V and 5 bases from J, with 21 bases in between. The germline V gene encodes CDR1 SGHTA and CDR2 FQGNSA. The CDR3 is 17 residues long. Here the CDR3 reads CASSLTLIMTAATEAFF. DNA of the CDR3: TGTGCCAGCAGCTTAACACTTATCATGACAGCCGCGACTGAAGCTTTCTTT.

The CDR3 reads CASSELAGTWNTGELFF. The CDR3 bases are TGTGCCAGCAGTGAACTAGCGGGAACGTGGAACACCGGGGAGCTGTTTTTT. The chain combines TRBV6-1 with TRBJ2-2, with 9 positions matching TRBD2. CDR1 is MNHNS and CDR2 is SASEGT in the germline V gene. With V trimmed by 2 bases and J by 1 base, 5 bases remained unmatched. This CDR3 spans 17 amino acids.

The V and J genes are TRBV4-1 and TRBJ1-1, with D possibly TRBD1 on 6 matching bases. The CDR3 is 14 residues long. The germline V and J ends were trimmed by 3 bases and 8 bases, with 16 bases remaining between them. Germline V CDR1 and CDR2: MGHRA, YSYEKL. In nucleotides, the CDR3 is TGCGCCAGCAGCCAGGTTACAGGGAGCGTAGAAGCTTTCTTT. Translated: CASSQVTGSVEAFF.

This clone was seen a handful of times. The chain carries TRBV5-1 and TRBJ1-3; possibly TRBD1 for D (6 bases). Trimming left V 4 bases short and J 3 bases short, with 17 bases between. The CDR3 contains 16 residues. Germline-derived CDR1 and CDR2 are SGHRS and YFSETQ. Here the CDR3 DNA reads TGCGCCAGCAGCCCGTTCGTTCAGGGGAGTGGAAACACCATATATTTT. Amino acids: CASSPFVQGSGNTIYF.

The chain joins TRBV27 to TRBJ1-2; D gene ambiguous. The CDR3 loop spans 15 amino acids. Germline-derived CDR1 and CDR2 are MNHEY and SMNVEV (reference sequence). Trimming took off 0 bases at V and 1 base at J, with 9 bases between the two ends. In nucleotides, the CDR3 is TGTGCCAGCAGTTTATCCCGGGAGTATAACTATGGCTACACCTTC. Translating it yields CASSLSREYNYGYTF.

The rearrangement joins TRBV3-1 (or the pseudogene TRBV3-2) to TRBJ2-4, with 8 bases fitting TRBD1. The CDR3 runs to 17 residues. Germline-derived CDR1 and CDR2 are LGHDT and YNNKEL (reference sequence). The ends lost 5 bases at V and 0 bases at J; junction bases unmatched: 9. CDR3 in DNA: TGTGCCAGCAGCAGCCGGGACAGGTCATTAGCCAAAAACATTCAGTACTTC. The encoded protein is CASSSRDRSLAKNIQYF.

This clone was observed once. The V and J genes are TRBV4-2 and TRBJ2-6; 9 bases are shared with TRBD1. The CDR3 covers 22 residues. The J segment lost 0 bases and the V segment lost 2 bases, leaving 17 bases of the junction unmatched. Germline assignment: CDR1 LGHNA and CDR2 YNFKEQ. CDR3 sequence (DNA): TGTGCCAGCAGCCAATTCAACGCAAAAAGGACAGGGGCCTTCTCTGGGGCCAACGTCCTGACTTTC. As protein: CASSQFNAKRTGAFSGANVLTF.

V and J are TRBV24-1 and TRBJ2-5; TRBD1 matches 8 bases. The germline CDR1 and CDR2 sequences are KGHDR and SFDVKD. After removal of 3 bases from V and 2 bases from J, the junction contained 7 bases not matched to a gene. This CDR3 has 16 residues. The DNA of the CDR3 is TGTGCCACCAGTGATCCGACAGGGGATAGTCAAGAGACCCAGTACTTC. This sequence encodes CATSDPTGDSQETQYF.

This clone was detected only a few times. The V call is TRBV5-1, the J call TRBJ2-7; 8 nucleotides line up with TRBD2. Per germline, CDR1 SGHRS and CDR2 YFSETQ. The CDR3 is 15 amino acids. V trimming: 3 bases; J trimming: 2 bases; junction bases outside the gene matches: 7. The CDR3 protein is CASSSDGLAPYEQYF. CDR3 bases: TGCGCCAGCAGCTCGGACGGACTAGCCCCCTACGAGCAGTACTTC.

The J gene is TRBJ2-7, the V gene TRBV19; 9 nucleotides align to TRBD2. Germline V CDR1 and CDR2: LNHDA, SQIVND (reference sequence). The length of the CDR3 is 14 residues. V was pared by 5 bases and J by 4 bases, with 6 bases of the junction left unmatched. In DNA, the CDR3 is TGTGCCAGTAGTGGTCAGCGGGGGGCTTACGAGCAGTACTTC. Translation: CASSGQRGAYEQYF.

As DNA, the CDR3 is TGTGCCAGCAGCCAGCAGGTAGCGGCAGATACGCAGTATTTT. Protein: CASSQQVAADTQYF. This sequence joins TRBV3-1 (or the pseudogene TRBV3-2) and TRBJ2-3; D is perhaps TRBD2 (6 bases). Germline lookup yields CDR1 LGHDT and CDR2 YNNKEL (reference sequence). The CDR3 sequence is 14 residues long. The germline V and J ends were trimmed by 3 bases and 4 bases, with 11 bases remaining between them.

This clone has only one observation. The J gene is TRBJ2-1, the V gene TRBV7-2, with TRBD2 matching over 9 bases. This CDR3 is built from 15 residues. Germline V gene lookup returns CDR1 SGHTA and CDR2 FQGNSA. Trimming took 6 bases from V and 7 from J; bases not matched to a gene: 10. The CDR3 DNA follows: TGTGCCAGCAGTTTTAGCGGGGGCGACGCGAATGAGCAGTTCTTC. It translates to CASSFSGGDANEQFF.

V and J are TRBV9 and TRBJ2-3, with D perhaps TRBD2 (6 bases). CDR3 size: 15 residues. Germline loops: CDR1 SGDLS, CDR2 YYNGEE. V lost 2 bases and J 0 bases, leaving 10 bases between the germline ends. CDR3 nucleotides: TGTGCCAGCAGCGTCGGGGGATTAAGCACAGATACGCAGTATTTT. Its translation: CASSVGGLSTDTQYF. The variable domain in full, with the rest retrieved from reference TRBV9 and TRBJ2-3, is DSGVTQTPKHLITATGQRVTLRCSPRSGDLSVYWYQQSLDQGLQFLIQYYNGEERAKGNILERFSAQQFPDLHSELNLSSLELGDSALYFCASSVGGLSTDTQYFGPGTRLTVL.

This clone has just one count. J is TRBJ2-1 and V is TRBV6-6; the match to TRBD2 covers 8 bases. Germline assignment: CDR1 MNHNY and CDR2 SVGAGI (reference sequence). CDR3 size: 15 residues. J lost 8 bases, V lost 0 bases, and 6 bases had no gene match. CDR3: CASSYSSGGWDEQFF. CDR3 DNA: TGTGCCAGCAGTTACTCGAGCGGGGGTTGGGATGAGCAGTTCTTC.

The chain recombines TRBV24-1 with TRBJ2-5; 10 bases align to TRBD2. J gave up 5 bases and V 5 bases, and 10 bases lay outside the gene matches. The CDR3 covers 16 residues. The V gene's germline CDR1 is KGHDR and CDR2 SFDVKD. CDR3 protein: CATSALLAGGVETQYF. The CDR3 DNA reads as TGTGCCACCAGTGCTTTATTAGCGGGAGGAGTGGAGACCCAGTACTTC.

The gene calls are TRBV7-3 and TRBJ1-6; unclear D gene. The V gene lost 2 bases and the J gene lost 6 bases, with 5 bases spanning the gap. From germline, CDR1 is SGHTA and CDR2 FQGTGA. This CDR3 spans 13 amino acids. This chain's CDR3 is CASSLRGNSPLHF. CDR3 coding DNA: TGTGCCAGCAGCTTACGGGGTAATTCACCCCTCCACTTT.

Only a few counts were recorded for this clone. The chain employs TRBV19 and TRBJ2-1; TRBD1 matches 9 bases. The V gene end was trimmed by 7 bases and the J gene end by 4 bases; junction bases not matched to a gene: 8. Germline values: CDR1 LNHDA, CDR2 SQIVND (reference sequence). The CDR3 has 15 amino acids. The CDR3 reads CASTLGTGIYNEQFF. The CDR3 DNA is TGTGCCAGTACCCTAGGGACAGGGATTTACAATGAGCAGTTCTTC.

This clone is judged medium-sized. The CDR3 sequence is CSVGIAGVRYYNEQFF. CDR3 nucleotides: TGCAGCGTTGGAATAGCGGGAGTACGATATTACAATGAGCAGTTCTTC. The chain couples TRBV29-1 to TRBJ2-1; 9 bases line up with TRBD2. V gave up 4 bases and J gave up 4 bases; unmatched junction bases: 11. The CDR3 runs 16 residues. The germline V gene has CDR1 SQVTM and CDR2 ANQGSEA.